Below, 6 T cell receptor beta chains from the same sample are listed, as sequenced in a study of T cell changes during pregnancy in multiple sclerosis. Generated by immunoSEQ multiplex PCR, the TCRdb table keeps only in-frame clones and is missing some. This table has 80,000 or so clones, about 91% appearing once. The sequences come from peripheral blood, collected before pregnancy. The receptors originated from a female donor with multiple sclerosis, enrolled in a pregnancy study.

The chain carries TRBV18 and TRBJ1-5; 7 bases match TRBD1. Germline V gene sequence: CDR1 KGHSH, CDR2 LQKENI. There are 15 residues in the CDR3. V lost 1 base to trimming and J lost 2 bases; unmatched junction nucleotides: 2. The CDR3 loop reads CASSPLGTGNQPQHF. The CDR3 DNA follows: TGTGCCAGCTCACCACTAGGGACAGGCAATCAGCCCCAGCATTTT.

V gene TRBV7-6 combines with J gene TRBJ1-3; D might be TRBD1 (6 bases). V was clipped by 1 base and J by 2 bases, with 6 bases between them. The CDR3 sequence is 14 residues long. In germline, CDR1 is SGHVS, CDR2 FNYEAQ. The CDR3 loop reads CASSLGGPGNTIYF. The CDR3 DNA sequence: TGTGCCAGCAGCTTAGGGGGGCCTGGAAACACCATATATTTT.

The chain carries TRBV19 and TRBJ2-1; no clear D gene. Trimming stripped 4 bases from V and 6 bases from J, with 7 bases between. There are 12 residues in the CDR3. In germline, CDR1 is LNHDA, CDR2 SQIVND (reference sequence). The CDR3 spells CASSTLSNEQFF. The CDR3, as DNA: TGTGCCAGTAGTACCCTAAGCAATGAGCAGTTCTTC. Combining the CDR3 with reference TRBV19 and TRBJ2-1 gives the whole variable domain DGGITQSPKYLFRKEGQNVTLSCEQNLNHDAMYWYRQDPGQGLRLIYYSQIVNDFQKGDIAEGYSVSREKKESFPLTVTSAQKNPTAFYLCASSTLSNEQFFGPGTRLTVL.

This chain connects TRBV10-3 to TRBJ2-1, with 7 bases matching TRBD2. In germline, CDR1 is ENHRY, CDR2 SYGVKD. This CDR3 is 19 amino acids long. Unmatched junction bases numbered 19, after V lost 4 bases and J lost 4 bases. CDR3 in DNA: TGTGCCATCAGTGTAGTGGGGCTAGCGGTAGAGGCCTCTTACAATGAGCAGTTCTTC. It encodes CAISVVGLAVEASYNEQFF.

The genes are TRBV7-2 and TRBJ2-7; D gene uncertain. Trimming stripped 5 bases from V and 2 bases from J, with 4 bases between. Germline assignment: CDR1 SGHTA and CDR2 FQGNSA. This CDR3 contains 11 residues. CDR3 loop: CASSRAYEQYF. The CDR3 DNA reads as TGTGCCAGCAGCCGGGCCTACGAGCAGTACTTC.

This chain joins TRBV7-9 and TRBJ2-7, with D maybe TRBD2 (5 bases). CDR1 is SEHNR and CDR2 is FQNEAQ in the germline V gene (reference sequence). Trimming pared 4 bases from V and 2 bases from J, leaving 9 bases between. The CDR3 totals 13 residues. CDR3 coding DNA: TGTGCCAGCAGCTCTCGGGGAACCTACGAGCAGTACTTC. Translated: CASSSRGTYEQYF.